Listed here is a single T cell receptor (beta chain). Its antigen remains undetermined. Base qualities were left out, and no much larger clone turns up one base away. High-throughput TCR beta sequencing profiled peripheral blood CD8+ and CD4+ T cells from healthy donors, Susac syndrome patients and multiple sclerosis patients. Healthy donors were age- and sex-matched controls. Bulk CD8+ and CD4+ T cells were purified by magnetic negative isolation, while CD8+ TEMRA cells were enriched using FACS. Blood was collected in EDTA tubes and processed within 24 hours, with PBMCs isolated through density gradient centrifugation. PBMCs destined for TCR sequencing were cryopreserved in liquid nitrogen and later thawed in a 37 °C water bath. The sorted or isolated CD4+, CD8+ and CD8+ TEMRA cells reached a purity of at least 90%. These data originate in a study of CD8 T cells in Susac syndrome (dated by TCRdb to between 2018 and 2021). Concerning the study at large: Repertoire sequencing was used to test whether CD8+ T cell activation and differentiation in Susac syndrome was antigen driven. Study-wide findings and limitations: The study acknowledged that relatively few individuals were included in the TCR sequencing and HLA analysis.

RNA was extracted using the RNeasy kit, and about 0.5 to 1 microgram was reverse transcribed with random hexamers. The immunoSEQ multiplex PCR assay, which covers 54 Vbeta and 13 Jbeta segments, was used to amplify TCR beta CDR3 regions. Bias from PCR amplification was corrected by using a synthetic template baseline for primer optimization and for computational correction. The published analysis was carried out like this. Reads were assigned to V, D and J genes according to IMGT and analyzed in immunoSEQ Analyzer, with only productive sequences retained. To calculate clonality, Shannon entropy was normalized by log2 of the number of productive unique sequences and then subtracted from one. Public and private clones were assessed among the 100 most prevalent clones of each patient and control. Clones were defined as Susac-specific if absent from the healthy and MS cohorts, from under 1,200 published viral clones and from other ImmuneACCESS disease sequences. Through fastp at Q25 and MiXCR, TCRdb rebuilt clones from the public reads, retaining in-frame beta chains. Each entry is one CDR3 protein sequence, shown with its most common DNA and genes. It is TCRdb's table, rather than the study itself, that gives the V and J calls and clone size. A total of 150,000 to 200,000 distinct CDR3 sequences appear in this sample, 93% of them only once. Around 0.13% of the sample is held by the ten biggest clonotypes.

This sequence was found in a human donor in good health. Sequencing was carried out using CD4+ T cells from PBMCs.

CDR3 protein: CASSLPRRQGRFGYTF. The nucleotide sequence reads as follows: TGTGCCAGCAGCTTACCCCGAAGGCAGGGGCGGTTCGGCTACACCTTC. The chain uses TRBV7-9 and TRBJ1-2; a weak D assignment points to TRBD1 (6 bases agree). Its CDR3 holds 16 amino acids, cysteine through phenylalanine. The CDR3 DNA has 48 bases and is translated from base 1. According to the germline V gene (reference sequence), CDR1 reads SEHNR and CDR2 reads FQNEAQ. V and J are truncated by 2 bases and 8 bases respectively, leaving an intervening sequence of 21 bases.